Included here is one T cell receptor beta chain sequence, with context. The antigen is not known. This sample was included in a study of cytomegalovirus exposure and HLA in healthy donors. General observations from the study: Many donors shared some public TCRs, even though most TCR sequences were rare. What TCR beta sequences reportedly achieved was accurate prediction of HLA-A and HLA-B alleles in most subjects.

V was clipped by 8 bases and J by 1 base; unmatched bases: 7. Germline V CDR1 and CDR2: MNHNY, SVGAGI (reference sequence). This CDR3 has 14 residues. Primers for the PCR totalled 60 Vbeta and 13 Jbeta. Original processing notes: Per a later analysis, the number of unique TCR beta chains was about 80 million, of which around 9.9 million were shared. Here immunoSEQ multiplex PCR was the method, and the copy in TCRdb shows in-frame clones only, minus some. V, J and clone size are those of that table, while D and trimming were read from the DNA. The data show 150,000 to 200,000 clones, 55% to 65% seen once.

The rearrangement joins TRBV6-6 to TRBJ1-1, with 7 nucleotides matching TRBD1. The receptor was derived from a middle-aged man in good health and CMV-seronegative. Sequenced input: PBMCs. CDR3 sequence: CASPGDRANTEAFF. The CDR3 DNA reads TGTGCCAGCCCTGGCGACAGGGCGAACACTGAAGCTTTCTTT.